The rows below give T cell receptor beta chains drawn from one sample of a study of T-cell reconstitution after alpha-beta-depleted transplantation in children. MiXCR was run by TCRdb on the PCR reads, yielding one entry per CDR3 protein. The sample includes hundreds of thousands of distinct CDR3 sequences, roughly 16% seen only once; the top ten take around 5.3%. The material sequenced was PBMCs, mostly from graft donor cells, taken 360 days after TCRalphabeta/CD19-depleted stem cell transplant. The receptors were sampled from a male patient younger than 18 who had a stem cell transplant for acute lymphoblastic leukemia, so the T cells may come from the graft donor. Both conserved end residues are part of each CDR3.

v_gene	j_gene	CDR3aa
TRBV5-5	TRBJ2-6	CASSLIMGAGANVLTF
TRBV7-9	TRBJ2-1	CASSSRTSVRYNEQFF
TRBV12-3/TRBV12-4	TRBJ2-3	CVASPTGGTQYF
TRBV12-3/TRBV12-4	TRBJ1-6	CASIKGLTPEGSPLHF
TRBV4-1	TRBJ2-7	CASSQDVRETYEQYF
TRBV5-5	TRBJ2-1	CASTGGQRGYNEQFF
TRBV29-1	TRBJ2-1	CSVEGGRMSSYNEQFF
TRBV5-1	TRBJ1-1	CASSYGDRVGTEAFF
TRBV20-1	TRBJ2-1	CSARRAGGLGEQFF
TRBV7-9	TRBJ2-1	CASSTLGERNSYNEQFF
TRBV29-1	TRBJ2-7	CSVEGIWTSGRSYEQYF
TRBV5-1	TRBJ2-7	CASSPRRSSSYEQYF
TRBV9	TRBJ2-3	CASSATRLGLPTDTQYF
TRBV7-3	TRBJ1-1	CASSLNSGRTDQMNTEAFF
TRBV12-3/TRBV12-4	TRBJ2-1	CASSFGGTGYEQFF
TRBV5-1	TRBJ2-7	CASAHRQGPHEQYF
TRBV6-5	TRBJ1-6	CASSYKVGVNNSPLHF
TRBV4-1	TRBJ2-5	CASSQGGTLKETQYF
TRBV2	TRBJ2-7	CASNPVGQGWEQYF
TRBV24-1	TRBJ2-6	CATITCGGYPFSGANVLTF
TRBV5-1	TRBJ2-2	CASSCAGKSEVAGELFF
TRBV29-1	TRBJ2-1	CSVETSPIRGSEQFF
TRBV15	TRBJ2-7	CATSRDPRTSEGRYF
TRBV20-1	TRBJ2-3	CSATTSGSGSTDTQYF
TRBV12-3/TRBV12-4	TRBJ1-5	CASSFGAGSNQPQHF
TRBV5-5	TRBJ1-1	CASSSRGSAEAFF
TRBV4-1	TRBJ2-7	CASSQSRGLAGDAEQYF
TRBV4-1	TRBJ2-7	CASSQGLAGEGYEQYF
TRBV11-2	TRBJ1-5	CASSFDGSNNQPQHF
TRBV12-3/TRBV12-4	TRBJ2-1	CASSSEGGPYNEQFF
TRBV11-1	TRBJ2-1	CASRTENNEQFF
TRBV12-3/TRBV12-4	TRBJ2-3	CASSWGDTQYF
TRBV20-1	TRBJ2-1	CSATTSLNEQFF
TRBV11-1	TRBJ2-2	CASSFSLAGGPQTGELFF
TRBV5-1	TRBJ1-4	CASSLEGVEKLFF
TRBV7-6	TRBJ2-3	CASSLGSSGRTDTQYF
TRBV5-1	TRBJ2-3	CASSSGDRVIFTDTQYF
TRBV5-5	TRBJ1-1	CASSVNRGGNTEAFF
TRBV30	TRBJ1-2	CAWSFRGSGYTF
TRBV20-1	TRBJ2-7	CSARASGRSYEQYF
TRBV20-1	TRBJ2-4	CSARDMGTTQNIQYF
TRBV7-2	TRBJ2-5	CASSWLAEETQYF
TRBV2	TRBJ1-3	CASSFTQRHTIYF
TRBV5-8	TRBJ2-7	CASRPQRWGTEQYF
TRBV20-1	TRBJ2-7	CSAPPAGPQGAYEQYF
TRBV5-1	TRBJ2-1	CASSSRQVPEQFF
TRBV4-1	TRBJ2-7	CASSQAALLAGGYEQYF
TRBV6-5	TRBJ2-3	CASSYSPLSTDTQYF
TRBV5-1	TRBJ1-1	CASSLDLLGAQGAFF
TRBV10-3	TRBJ2-7	CAISESLACLSF
TRBV4-1	TRBJ2-7	CASSQTVGAGYEQYF
TRBV15	TRBJ2-5	CATSRAIGLEETQYF
TRBV5-1	TRBJ1-1	CASSPPRSTEAFF
TRBV20-1	TRBJ2-2	CSALGRAAGELFF
TRBV20-1	TRBJ2-5	CSAWRQETQYF
TRBV7-2	TRBJ1-1	CASSLDRTRTAEAFF